Shown below are 20 T cell receptor beta chains from a single sample sequenced in a study of blood T cell repertoires in COVID-19. The repertoire was sequenced with immunoSEQ multiplex PCR; TCRdb's copy has only in-frame clones and lacks some. Of 150,000 or so clones in the sample, about 86% were seen once. The sequenced sample was peripheral blood. The receptor set was obtained from an older woman with acute or convalescent COVID-19.

The chain couples TRBV18 to TRBJ1-4, with 8 positions matching TRBD1. With V trimmed by 3 bases and J by 5 bases, 5 bases remained unmatched. Germline CDR1 reads KGHSH; CDR2 reads LQKENI. This CDR3 contains 15 residues. In DNA form, the CDR3 reads TGTGCCAGCTCACCTATGACAGGGGCAAATGAAAAACTGTTTTTT. Protein product: CASSPMTGANEKLFF.

This chain connects TRBV6-6 to TRBJ2-6, with TRBD1 as a possible D gene (6 bases). The V gene's germline CDR1 is MNHNY and CDR2 SVGAGI (reference sequence). This CDR3 is built from 15 residues. Trimming removed 6 bases at V and 2 bases at J, with 11 bases between. The DNA for the CDR3 is TGTGCCAGCAGGTCACAGGGTGCTGGGGCCAACGTCCTGACTTTC. This encodes CASRSQGAGANVLTF.

The chain recombines TRBV5-1 with TRBJ2-2; D unclear. V was cut by 1 base and J by 2 bases, with 9 bases left in between. Germline V lookup: CDR1 SGHRS, CDR2 YFSETQ. This CDR3 is 15 amino acids long. This chain's CDR3 is CASSLLTSNTGELFF. CDR3 coding DNA: TGCGCCAGCAGCTTGTTGACAAGCAACACCGGGGAGCTGTTTTTT.

The V call is TRBV14, the J call TRBJ1-2, with 10 bases fitting TRBD1. V trimming: 4 bases; J trimming: 4 bases; junction bases outside the gene matches: 6. The CDR3 contains 15 residues. Per germline, CDR1 SGHDN and CDR2 FVKESK. The CDR3 nucleotides are TGTGCCAGCAGCCCGACAGGGGGCTCGGGCTATGGCTACACCTTC. Protein: CASSPTGGSGYGYTF.

This chain joins TRBV6-5 and TRBJ1-2; 10 positions match TRBD1. From germline, CDR1 is MNHEY and CDR2 SVGAGI. CDR3 length: 14 amino acids. V trimming: 7 bases; J trimming: 3 bases; junction bases outside the gene matches: 5. The DNA for the CDR3 is TGTGCCAGCATCCGGGACAGGGGTGACTATGGCTACACCTTC. This translates into CASIRDRGDYGYTF.

V usage is TRBV3-1 (or the pseudogene TRBV3-2) and J usage is TRBJ1-2; possibly TRBD1 for D (6 bases). Per germline, CDR1 LGHDT and CDR2 YNNKEL (reference sequence). Trimming took 2 bases from V and 2 from J, leaving 12 bases between them. The CDR3 has 15 residues. This CDR3 reads CASSQLTGTNYGYTF. In DNA, the CDR3 is TGTGCCAGCAGCCAACTTACAGGGACGAACTATGGCTACACCTTC.

This chain connects TRBV9 to TRBJ1-6; TRBD1 agrees at 7 bases. CDR1 SGDLS and CDR2 YYNGEE come from the germline V gene. CDR3 length: 16 amino acids. Unmatched junction bases numbered 13, after V lost 6 bases and J lost 7 bases. CDR3 amino acids: CASNLDRQGENSPLHF. The CDR3 DNA is TGTGCCAGCAACCTTGATCGACAGGGTGAAAATTCACCCCTCCACTTT.

The chain couples TRBV5-1 to TRBJ2-7; tentative D call: TRBD2 (5 bases). V lost 3 bases to trimming and J lost 2 bases, with 12 bases between them. The CDR3 has 14 residues. Germline CDR1 and CDR2: SGHRS and YFSETQ. As DNA, the CDR3 is TGCGCCAGCAGCTCCCAGCGGTCCACCTACGAGCAGTACTTC. It encodes CASSSQRSTYEQYF.

This clone was seen a handful of times. The chain couples TRBV5-1 to TRBJ1-2, with 10 bases fitting TRBD1. The CDR3 is 17 residues long. Unmatched junction bases numbered 10, after V lost 4 bases and J lost 1 base. CDR1 is SGHRS and CDR2 is YFSETQ in the germline V gene. The CDR3 coding sequence is TGCGCCAGCAGCGTCGGGACAGGGGATTCAATTAACTATGGCTACACCTTC. Translation gives CASSVGTGDSINYGYTF.

The chain recombines TRBV25-1 with TRBJ1-5; TRBD1 matches at 8 bases. CDR1 is MGHDK and CDR2 is SYGVNS in the germline V gene. There are 15 residues in the CDR3. Trimming took 6 bases from V and 2 from J; bases not matched to a gene: 6. The CDR3 sequence: CASSGAGGGNQPQHF. CDR3 sequence (DNA): TGTGCCAGCAGCGGGGCAGGGGGCGGCAATCAGCCCCAGCATTTT.

CDR3 protein: CASTPQGSLNYGYTF. CDR3 nucleotides: TGTGCCAGCACCCCTCAGGGGAGCCTTAACTATGGCTACACCTTC. V and J are TRBV6-6 and TRBJ1-2, with D possibly matching TRBD1 (6 bases). Trimming removed 7 bases from V and 1 base from J, with 16 bases in between. In germline, CDR1 is MNHNY, CDR2 SVGAGI (reference sequence). The CDR3 is 15 residues long.

The chain joins TRBV5-1 to TRBJ2-1; 12 nucleotides line up with TRBD2. With V trimmed by 0 bases and J by 8 bases, 6 bases remained unmatched. This CDR3 has 16 residues. Germline V gene sequence: CDR1 SGHRS, CDR2 YFSETQ. DNA of the CDR3: TGCGCCAGCAGCTTGGTCCTAGCGGGGGGGCTAGATGAGCAGTTCTTC. It specifies CASSLVLAGGLDEQFF.

This chain uses TRBV2 with TRBJ2-2; 7 positions agree with TRBD1. CDR1 is SNHLY and CDR2 is FYNNEI in the germline V gene. V gave up 4 bases and J gave up 0 bases; unmatched junction bases: 2. CDR3 length: 15 amino acids. The CDR3 nucleotides read TGTGCCAGCAGTGGACAGGGCCCGAACACCGGGGAGCTGTTTTTT. Its translation is CASSGQGPNTGELFF. Variable domain in full (rest from reference TRBV2 and TRBJ2-2): EPEVTQTPSHQVTQMGQEVILRCVPISNHLYFYWYRQILGQKVEFLVSFYNNEISEKSEIFDDQFSVERPDGSNFTLKIRSTKLEDSAMYFCASSGQGPNTGELFFGEGSRLTVL.

CDR3 sequence (DNA): TGTGCCAGCAGTGAATATGACAGGGTAGTTCAGCCCCAGCATTTT. Translated: CASSEYDRVVQPQHF. The chain is built from TRBV6-1 and TRBJ1-5; 7 nucleotides agree with TRBD1. The CDR3 totals 15 residues. From germline, CDR1 is MNHNS and CDR2 SASEGT. V gave up 2 bases and J gave up 6 bases; unmatched junction bases: 7.

This clone was picked up one time. The chain couples TRBV5-1 to TRBJ1-2, with 9 bases that match TRBD1. The germline V gene has CDR1 SGHRS and CDR2 YFSETQ. Trimming cost V 0 bases and J 6 bases; bases outside gene matches: 3. The CDR3 has 14 residues. CDR3 nucleotides: TGCGCCAGCAGCTTGGGTTGGACAGGGGATGGCTACACCTTC. This codes for CASSLGWTGDGYTF.

This clone has only a few counts. The genes are TRBV2 and TRBJ1-5; perhaps TRBD1 as D (6 bases). The length of the CDR3 is 15 residues. V lost 6 bases to trimming and J lost 1 base, with 13 bases between them. CDR1 is SNHLY, CDR2 FYNNEI, per germline. As DNA, the CDR3 is TGTGCCAGCAGGGCAGGGGCAGCGAGCAATCAGCCCCAGCATTTT. Its protein is CASRAGAASNQPQHF.

This clone was recorded a few times. This chain links TRBV11-2 with TRBJ1-1, with D tentatively TRBD1 (6 bases). There are 15 residues in the CDR3. Trimming stripped 5 bases from V and 1 base from J, with 14 bases between. CDR1 SGHAT and CDR2 FQNNGV come from the germline V gene. CDR3 in amino acids: CASSPAMTGNTEAFF. CDR3 sequence (DNA): TGTGCCAGCAGCCCCGCTATGACAGGGAACACTGAAGCTTTCTTT. Full variable domain (rest looked up from reference TRBV11-2 and TRBJ1-1): EAGVAQSPRYKIIEKRQSVAFWCNPISGHATLYWYQQILGQGPKLLIQFQNNGVVDDSQLPKDRFSAERLKGVDSTLKIQPAKLEDSAVYLCASSPAMTGNTEAFFGQGTRLTVV.

The rearrangement joins TRBV28 to TRBJ1-2, with TRBD1 as a possible D gene (6 bases). This CDR3 spans 12 amino acids. Trimming stripped 5 bases from V and 8 bases from J, with 12 bases between. Per germline, CDR1 MDHEN and CDR2 SYDVKM. This chain's CDR3 is CASSPNRVGYTF. The CDR3 DNA reads as TGTGCCAGCAGTCCGAACAGGGTAGGCTACACCTTC.

The chain carries TRBV3-1 (or the pseudogene TRBV3-2) and TRBJ1-1; weak D call: TRBD1 (6 bases). Trimming left V 4 bases short and J 1 base short, with 16 bases between. Germline V CDR1 and CDR2: LGHDT, YNNKEL (reference sequence). The CDR3 totals 16 residues. The DNA for the CDR3 is TGTGCCAGCAGCCCCTACTACCGGGGACAGAACACTGAAGCTTTCTTT. Translated: CASSPYYRGQNTEAFF.

The V gene is TRBV30, the J gene TRBJ2-1, with TRBD1 identical over 8 bases. This CDR3 is built from 16 residues. J was trimmed by 2 bases and V by 1 base; bases with no gene match: 7. CDR1 is GTSNPN and CDR2 is SVGIG in the germline V gene (reference sequence). The CDR3 DNA reads as TGTGCCTGGAGTGCGTCCGGGACAGGAGCCTACAATGAGCAGTTCTTC. Amino acids: CAWSASGTGAYNEQFF.